This T cell receptor (beta chain) derives from a study of T cell changes during pregnancy in multiple sclerosis. The ends lost 5 bases at V and 6 bases at J; junction bases unmatched: 8. The germline gives CDR1 SGHVS, CDR2 FQNEAQ. The CDR3 is 15 amino acids. Method: immunoSEQ multiplex PCR; TCRdb's copy keeps in-frame clones and lacks some. The table lists 60,000 to 85,000 clones, 90% to 95% of them singletons, with around 1.5% in the top ten. The chain recombines TRBV7-8 with TRBJ1-4; 8 nucleotides match TRBD1. The origin of this receptor is a female donor in good health, enrolled as a control in a pregnancy study. The sample here was peripheral blood, taken in the second trimester of pregnancy. The CDR3 sequence is CASSDGQGGHEKLFF. In DNA form, the CDR3 reads TGTGCCAGCAGCGACGGACAGGGTGGACATGAAAAACTGTTTTTT. The full variable domain, completed using reference TRBV7-8 and TRBJ1-4, is GAGVSQSPRYKVAKRGQDVALRCDPISGHVSLFWYQQALGQGPEFLTYFQNEAQLDKSGLPSDRFFAERPEGSVSTLKIQRTQQEDSAVYLCASSDGQGGHEKLFFGSGTQLSVL.